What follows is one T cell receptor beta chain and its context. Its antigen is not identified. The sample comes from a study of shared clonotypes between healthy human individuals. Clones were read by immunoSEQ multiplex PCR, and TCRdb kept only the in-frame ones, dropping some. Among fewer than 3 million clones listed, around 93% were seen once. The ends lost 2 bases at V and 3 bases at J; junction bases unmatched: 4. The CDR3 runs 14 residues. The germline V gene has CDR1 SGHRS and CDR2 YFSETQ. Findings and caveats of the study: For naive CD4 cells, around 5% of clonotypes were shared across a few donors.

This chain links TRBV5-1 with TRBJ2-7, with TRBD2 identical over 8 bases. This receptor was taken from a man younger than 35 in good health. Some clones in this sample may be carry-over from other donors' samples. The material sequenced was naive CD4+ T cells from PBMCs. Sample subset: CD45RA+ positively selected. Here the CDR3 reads CASSFISGSYEQYF. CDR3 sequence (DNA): TGCGCCAGCAGCTTTATCAGCGGGAGCTACGAGCAGTACTTC.